The 14 T cell receptor beta chains below were found in one sample sequenced in a study of tumor and adjacent non-tumor tissue in lung cancer. This sample's RNA came from whole unsorted tissue. Distant lung tissue was collected more than 3 cm away from the tumor edge. A modified ARM-PCR protocol with three rounds of nested PCR amplified TCRbeta. MiXCR was run by TCRdb on the multiplex PCR reads, yielding one entry per CDR3 protein. The sample contains about 48,000 distinct CDR3 sequences, around 67% of which appear only once. The specimen was distant non-tumor lung tissue. The receptors stem from a woman in her seventies with non-small cell lung cancer.

This clonotype appeared a few times. This CDR3 fails to terminate in the conserved phenylalanine or tryptophan, so it likely reflects a read error. This chain uses TRBV11-3 with TRBJ1-5; TRBD1 might be the D (5 bases). The J call may be faulty, since TRBJ2-3 better matches the DNA end. The CDR3 contains 13 residues. CDR1 and CDR2 from the germline V gene are SGHNT and YENEEA. This CDR3 is CASSLGGNQPQYS. CDR3 nucleotides: TGTGCCAGCAGCTTAGGGGGCAATCAGCCCCAGTATTCT.

This clonotype was detected a few times. Possible read error: a much larger clone is one base away. The CDR3 region is CASRQGYSEQFF. The DNA for the CDR3 is TGTGCCAGCAGGCAGGGTTACAGTGAGCAGTTCTTC. The chain combines TRBV28 with TRBJ2-1; D is perhaps TRBD1 (5 bases). CDR3 length: 12 amino acids. CDR1 is MDHEN, CDR2 SYDVKM, per germline.

The chain employs TRBV4-1 and TRBJ2-7; weak D call: TRBD2 (5 bases). CDR1 is MGHRA and CDR2 is YSYEKL in the germline V gene. The CDR3 is 16 residues long. The ends were cut back, 7 bases at V and 0 bases at J, with 19 bases in the middle. CDR3 DNA sequence: TGCGCCAGCATCCCCGGAGAGGGTTTAAGCTCCTACGAGCAGTACTTC. It encodes CASIPGEGLSSYEQYF.

The chain joins TRBV12-3 or TRBV12-4 to TRBJ2-2; D not resolved. The CDR3 length is 12 residues. The CDR3 is CAISFRPEELFF. CDR3 nucleotides: TGTGCTATCAGTTTCCGGCCTGAGGAGCTGTTTTTT.

This clonotype has only a few counts. The chain has TRBV11-2 and TRBJ1-2; D is undetermined. V shed 1 base and J shed 10 bases, with 10 bases lying between them. The CDR3 extends over 12 amino acids. Germline values: CDR1 SGHAT, CDR2 FQNNGV. The CDR3 spells CASSLGSGVYTF. CDR3 nucleotide sequence: TGTGCCAGCAGCTTAGGTTCGGGAGTCTACACCTTC.

A remark on this clonotype: An end of the junction differs from the germline gene, which may be a read error. Here the CDR3 reads CASSQDGATNTGDLFF. CDR3 DNA: TGTGCCAGCAGCCAAGATGGGGCCACGAACACAGGGGACCTGTTTTTT. V usage is TRBV4-2 and J usage is TRBJ2-2, with 7 bases matching TRBD1. The CDR3 has 16 amino acids. Per germline, CDR1 LGHNA and CDR2 YNFKEQ.

On this clonotype: An end of the junction does not agree with germline; a read error may underlie this. As DNA, the CDR3 is TGTGGCAGCAGTTTTGGCAGCGGGAGCTTGCAGTACTTC. Translating it yields CGSSFGSGSLQYF. This rearrangement joins TRBV12-3 or TRBV12-4 to TRBJ2-7; 8 nucleotides agree with TRBD2. This CDR3 region has 13 residues.

This clonotype was picked up many times. This rearrangement joins TRBV6-1 to TRBJ2-5; 11 bases are shared with TRBD2. The CDR3 contains 14 residues. CDR1 and CDR2 from the germline V gene are MNHNS and SASEGT. Trimming cost V 5 bases and J 5 bases; bases outside gene matches: 4. In DNA form, the CDR3 reads TGTGCCAGCAGTATACTAGCGGGAGAGGAGACCCAGTACTTC. It translates to CASSILAGEETQYF.

This clonotype was seen more than once but under ten times. A single base separates this from a much larger clone, so it may be a read error. The rearrangement uses TRBV14 and TRBJ2-7; possible D gene TRBD2, 5 bases. Germline-derived CDR1 and CDR2 are SGHDN and FVKESK. CDR3 size: 17 residues. Trimming pared 4 bases from V and 6 bases from J, leaving 25 bases between. In DNA form, the CDR3 reads TGTGCCAGCAGCCCGATGGGCCGGGCTAGCAGGAGGACCGAGCAGTACTTC. Protein product: CASSPMGRASRRTEQYF.

Notes on this clonotype: Sequence at one end of the junction differs from germline and may be a read error. V gene TRBV11-1 combines with J gene TRBJ2-1, with D uncertain. This CDR3 spans 13 amino acids. The germline V gene encodes CDR1 SGHAT and CDR2 FQDESV (reference sequence). The CDR3 loop is CAGSYLTWGEQFF. DNA of the CDR3: TGTGCCGGCAGTTACCTTACCTGGGGTGAGCAGTTCTTC. Based on the CDR3 plus reference TRBV11-1 and TRBJ2-1, the full variable domain is EAEVAQSPRYKITEKSQAVAFWCDPISGHATLYWYRQILGQGPELLVQFQDESVVDDSQLPKDRFSAERLKGVDSTLKIQPAELGDSAMYLCAGSYLTWGEQFFGPGTRLTVL.

Of note for this clonotype: A clone one base away is much larger, so this may be a read error. V is TRBV28 and J is TRBJ2-1, with a weak D call TRBD2 (5 bases). The CDR3 is 15 residues long. Trimming removed 3 bases from V and 4 bases from J, with 13 bases in between. CDR1 and CDR2 from the germline V gene are MDHEN and SYDVKM. The CDR3 is CASSFLSVKYNEQFF. Here the CDR3 DNA reads TGTGCCAGCAGTTTTCTTAGCGTGAAATACAATGAGCAGTTCTTC. Together with reference TRBV28 and TRBJ2-1, the CDR3 gives the full variable domain: DVKVTQSSRYLVKRTGEKVFLECVQDMDHENMFWYRQDPGLGLRLIYFSYDVKMKEKGDIPEGYSVSREKKERFSLILESASTNQTSMYLCASSFLSVKYNEQFFGPGTRLTVL.

For this clonotype: At one of its ends the junction is not consistent with the germline gene, which may arise from a read error. The rearrangement uses TRBV6-5 and TRBJ2-1, with unresolved D. Germline-derived CDR1 and CDR2 are MNHEY and SVGAGI. CDR3 length: 15 amino acids. CDR3 sequence: CASSYDSVSYNVQFF. The CDR3 nucleotides read TGTGCCAGCAGTTACGATAGTGTCTCCTACAATGTGCAGTTCTTC.

A remark on this clonotype: The junction departs from the called germline gene at one end, perhaps through a read error. The CDR3 DNA reads as TGCAGTACTAGAGAGGAAACCAGGGGGTGGAATACACCCCTCCACTTT. The encoded protein is CSTREETRGWNTPLHF. V is TRBV20-1 and J is TRBJ1-6; 7 positions match TRBD1. The V gene's germline CDR1 is DFQATT and CDR2 SNEGSKA (reference sequence). The CDR3 length is 16 residues.

As regards this clonotype: Without the conserved terminal phenylalanine or tryptophan, this CDR3 likely stems from a read error. The gene calls are TRBV6-2 or TRBV6-3 and TRBJ2-6; D ambiguous. This CDR3 comprises 15 residues. V lost 9 bases, J lost 0 bases, and 12 bases lay in between. Germline CDR1 is MNHEY and CDR2 is SVGEGT. CDR3 DNA sequence: TGTGCCAGTAGTAACTCGGTCTCTGGGGCCAACGTCCTGACTTCC. Translating gives CASSNSVSGANVLTS.